The 21 T cell receptor beta chains given below trace back to one sample, sequenced in a study of cytomegalovirus exposure and HLA in healthy donors (dated by TCRdb to 2017 to 2019). Library preparation used the immunoSEQ multiplex PCR assay. The table was pulled from immuneACCESS by TCRdb, which kept in-frame rearrangements only. Such tables lose some clones; where checked, under half of the loss comes from unresolved V genes, and the rest has no known cause. The sample records hundreds of thousands of clones, around 86% of which are singletons. The ten largest clonotypes hold under 0.95% of the sample. Sequencing was done on a sample of PBMCs. The source is a woman between 18 and 30 years old in good health and CMV-seronegative.

The gene calls are TRBV5-1 and TRBJ2-7, with 9 bases aligning to TRBD1. Germline V gene sequence: CDR1 SGHRS, CDR2 YFSETQ. This CDR3 is 13 amino acids long. The V gene end was trimmed by 7 bases and the J gene end by 2 bases; junction bases not matched to a gene: 4. The CDR3 nucleotides read TGCGCCAGCGGGGGACAGGGCCCCTACGAGCAGTACTTC. As protein: CASGGQGPYEQYF.

This CDR3 reads CASSLLPPGFGREQYF. The CDR3 DNA reads TGTGCCAGCAGTTTATTACCCCCAGGCTTCGGGAGGGAGCAGTACTTC. The chain is built from TRBV28 and TRBJ2-7; 7 bases agree with TRBD2. Germline CDR1 and CDR2: MDHEN and SYDVKM. The CDR3 extends over 16 amino acids. After removal of 1 base from V and 7 bases from J, the junction contained 13 bases not matched to a gene.

The V call is TRBV2, the J call TRBJ1-1; D is possibly TRBD1 (5 bases). The CDR3 runs to 13 residues. Deletions cut 10 bases from V and 1 base from J, with 13 bases between. Looked up from germline, CDR1 is SNHLY and CDR2 is FYNNEI. CDR3 amino acids: CATLTARNTEAFF. The CDR3 DNA reads as TGTGCCACCTTGACAGCGAGGAACACTGAAGCTTTCTTT.

As for this clone: Germline is not matched at one junction end, which may reflect a read error. The rearrangement joins TRBV6-6 to TRBJ1-1; D may be TRBD1 (5 bases). CDR3 size: 14 residues. Germline V lookup: CDR1 MNHNY, CDR2 SVGAGI (reference sequence). This CDR3 is CASTYWDSNTEAFF. The CDR3 region has the DNA TGTGCCAGCACTTACTGGGACTCGAACACTGAAGCTTTCTTT.

This sequence joins TRBV6-1 and TRBJ2-7, with D possibly matching TRBD2 (5 bases). Trimming removed 6 bases from V and 5 bases from J, with 23 bases in between. The germline V gene encodes CDR1 MNHNS and CDR2 SASEGT. The CDR3 consists of 16 residues. As DNA, the CDR3 is TGTGCCAGCAGCGAAAGTACCTCGCGACTATGGGACGAGCAGTACTTC. This codes for CASSESTSRLWDEQYF.

The rearrangement links TRBV6-1 to TRBJ2-5; D is possibly TRBD2 (7 bases). The germline CDR1 and CDR2 sequences are MNHNS and SASEGT. This CDR3 has 15 residues. V was pared by 2 bases and J by 5 bases, with 15 bases between. CDR3 sequence: CASSERGGGMETQYF. CDR3 nucleotides: TGTGCCAGCAGTGAACGTGGGGGGGGCATGGAGACCCAGTACTTC.

This rearrangement joins TRBV6-5 to TRBJ1-6, with TRBD1 matching over 8 bases. From germline, CDR1 is MNHEY and CDR2 SVGAGI. The CDR3 extends over 14 amino acids. The V gene end was trimmed by 5 bases and the J gene end by 7 bases; junction bases not matched to a gene: 4. This CDR3 is CASSIRGPNSPLHF. The CDR3 DNA reads TGTGCCAGCAGTATCAGGGGGCCAAATTCACCCCTCCACTTT.

The chain is built from TRBV2 and TRBJ2-7; D is perhaps TRBD2 (6 bases). V gave up 3 bases and J gave up 2 bases, with 20 bases separating them. This CDR3 has 17 residues. Germline V gene data show CDR1 as SNHLY and CDR2 as FYNNEI. CDR3 protein: CASSDDIAALFPYEQYF. The CDR3 coding sequence is TGTGCCAGCAGTGATGATATAGCGGCCCTTTTTCCCTACGAGCAGTACTTC.

CDR3 sequence (DNA): TGTGCCAGCAGCCAACGGGGTATGGGGCCCCAGCATTTT. Amino acids: CASSQRGMGPQHF. V usage is TRBV14 and J usage is TRBJ1-5, with unresolved D. The CDR3 runs 13 residues. The V end lost 2 bases, the J end lost 9 bases, and 11 bases lay between the germline ends. Germline assignment: CDR1 SGHDN and CDR2 FVKESK.

V and J are TRBV27 and TRBJ2-1; the D is unclear. V was pared by 5 bases and J by 9 bases, with 17 bases between. Germline CDR1 reads MNHEY; CDR2 reads SMNVEV (reference sequence). This CDR3 contains 14 residues. CDR3 bases: TGTGCCAGCAGTCCCCCGAATCACCCGGGTGAGCAGTTCTTC. This codes for CASSPPNHPGEQFF.

The rearrangement links TRBV19 to TRBJ1-5; D not resolved. The CDR3 consists of 13 residues. Germline-derived CDR1 and CDR2 are LNHDA and SQIVND (reference sequence). Trimming cost V 3 bases and J 4 bases, with 7 bases left between them. CDR3 in DNA: TGTGCCAGTAGTATGACAAGGAATCAGCCCCAGCATTTT. Residues: CASSMTRNQPQHF. Combining the CDR3 with reference TRBV19 and TRBJ1-5 gives the whole variable domain DGGITQSPKYLFRKEGQNVTLSCEQNLNHDAMYWYRQDPGQGLRLIYYSQIVNDFQKGDIAEGYSVSREKKESFPLTVTSAQKNPTAFYLCASSMTRNQPQHFGDGTRLSIL.

This chain joins TRBV9 and TRBJ2-7, with a possible D match to TRBD2 (6 bases). From germline, CDR1 is SGDLS and CDR2 YYNGEE. V shed 3 bases and J shed 3 bases, with 13 bases lying between them. The CDR3 sequence is 14 residues long. As DNA, the CDR3 is TGTGCCAGCAGCGGGGGACTCCGAGGCTACGAGCAGTACTTC. Encoded protein: CASSGGLRGYEQYF.

The rearrangement uses TRBV28 and TRBJ2-1, with a possible D match to TRBD2 (6 bases). The ends were cut back, 2 bases at V and 0 bases at J, with 8 bases in the middle. CDR1 and CDR2 (germline): MDHEN, SYDVKM. The CDR3 sequence is 15 residues long. CDR3 in DNA: TGTGCCAGCAGTTTAACTAGCAGCTCCTACAATGAGCAGTTCTTC. This encodes CASSLTSSSYNEQFF.

The chain employs TRBV13 and TRBJ2-2; 8 positions match TRBD2. The CDR3 runs to 15 residues. V shed 0 bases and J 7 bases; nucleotides not matched to a gene: 4. CDR1 is PRHDT and CDR2 is FYEKMQ in the germline V gene (reference sequence). CDR3 bases: TGTGCCAGCAGCTTAGGTCGGGGGGGCGTCGGGGAGCTGTTTTTT. Protein sequence: CASSLGRGGVGELFF.

This rearrangement joins TRBV28 to TRBJ1-4, with 7 nucleotides matching TRBD1. The germline gives CDR1 MDHEN, CDR2 SYDVKM. Trimming at V came to 7 bases and at J to 9 bases, leaving 14 bases not matched to a gene. CDR3 length: 15 residues. The DNA of the CDR3 is TGTGCCAGCATTCCAGGGGGATTGGGTCTGAAAAAACTGTTTTTT. This gives the protein CASIPGGLGLKKLFF.

The chain is built from TRBV29-1 and TRBJ2-1, with 10 nucleotides matching TRBD2. The CDR3 runs to 18 residues. Germline lookup yields CDR1 SQVTM and CDR2 ANQGSEA. The junction had 15 bases not matched to a gene; V was cut back by 3 bases and J by 4 bases. Written as DNA, the CDR3 is TGCAGCGTTGAGGGGCTAGCGGGGGACAAAGGGGATTACAATGAGCAGTTCTTC. This gives the protein CSVEGLAGDKGDYNEQFF.

The J gene is TRBJ2-1, the V gene TRBV2; 12 nucleotides match TRBD1. This CDR3 is 18 amino acids long. The germline V gene has CDR1 SNHLY and CDR2 FYNNEI. The J segment lost 4 bases and the V segment lost 11 bases, leaving 18 bases of the junction unmatched. CDR3 DNA sequence: TGTGCCGCGAAAGGGACAGGGGGCGTGACGCTCACATACAATGAGCAGTTCTTC. Protein product: CAAKGTGGVTLTYNEQFF.

The chain has TRBV6-5 and TRBJ1-5, with 10 bases identical to TRBD1. The V and J ends lost 4 bases and 4 bases, in that order; junction bases with no gene match: 7. The V gene's germline CDR1 is MNHEY and CDR2 SVGAGI. CDR3 length: 16 residues. The CDR3 loop reads CASSSRDRGGNQPQHF. CDR3 DNA sequence: TGTGCCAGCAGTTCCCGGGACAGGGGTGGGAATCAGCCCCAGCATTTT.

J is TRBJ1-5 and V is TRBV6-1; 10 nucleotides align to TRBD1. Germline V lookup: CDR1 MNHNS, CDR2 SASEGT. The V gene end was trimmed by 6 bases and the J gene end by 5 bases; junction bases not matched to a gene: 7. This CDR3 contains 15 residues. The CDR3 DNA is TGTGCCAGCAGCTTGGACAGGGGGTTTGATCAGCCCCAGCATTTT. Translating it yields CASSLDRGFDQPQHF.

This chain uses TRBV15 with TRBJ1-2; the match to TRBD1 covers 9 bases. Germline trimming cut 5 bases from V and 4 bases from J; bases unmatched to any gene: 14. The CDR3 is 17 residues long. Germline V gives CDR1 LNHNV, CDR2 YYDKDF (reference sequence). In DNA, the CDR3 is TGTGCCACCAGCGGAAGACACAGGGGGCGGAATCTCTATGGCTACACCTTC. This sequence encodes CATSGRHRGRNLYGYTF.

In regard to this clone: Other DNA sequences in this specimen translate into the identical CDR3. The gene calls are TRBV11-2 and TRBJ2-3, with 9 bases fitting TRBD2. This CDR3 spans 14 amino acids. The V gene end was trimmed by 6 bases and the J gene end by 1 base; junction bases not matched to a gene: 2. CDR1 is SGHAT and CDR2 is FQNNGV in the germline V gene. CDR3 loop: CASSPSGGTDTQYF. The CDR3 DNA follows: TGTGCCAGCAGTCCTAGCGGGGGCACAGATACGCAGTATTTT.